The 8 T cell receptor beta chains reported below all come from one sample, sequenced in a study of T-cell memory formation after mild COVID-19 (dated by TCRdb to the early 2020s). Receptors were amplified or captured by 5' RACE. Sequencing was carried out with an Illumina NovaSeq 6000. Using fastp trimming at Q25 and MiXCR clonotype assembly, TCRdb reanalyzed the public sequencing data and kept in-frame beta chains. Identical CDR3 proteins give one entry, which carries the most common genes and DNA. For this sample there are about 240,000 distinct CDR3 sequences; around a tenth appear just once. The leading ten clones occupy under 25% of the sample. Sequencing was performed on PBMCs or a T cell subset sorted from them (not recorded which). These receptors were obtained from a man aged 18 to 30 who had mild COVID-19 (a few samples of this study predate the infection). The sample titles of this study are shuffled in the database, so cell type and time point are left out; the donor was told from shared clones.

The CDR3 loop reads CASMRSRDSTDYEQYF. The CDR3 DNA follows: TGCGCCAGCATGAGATCTAGGGACAGCACAGACTACGAGCAGTACTTC. The chain recombines TRBV10-2 with TRBJ2-7; 7 bases agree with TRBD1. This CDR3 region has 16 residues. Trimming removed 7 bases from V and 3 bases from J; junction bases left unmatched: 15. CDR1 is WSHSY, CDR2 SAAADI, per germline.

This chain uses TRBV2 with TRBJ2-5, with TRBD1 matching over 11 bases. The CDR3 is made up of 15 amino acids. Germline CDR1 and CDR2: SNHLY and FYNNEI. Trimming cost V 5 bases and J 5 bases; bases outside gene matches: 7. The DNA of the CDR3 is TGTGCCAGCAGTAACCGGGACAGGGGGGTTGAGACCCAGTACTTC. Amino acid sequence: CASSNRDRGVETQYF. Full variable domain (outside the CDR3, taken from reference TRBV2 and TRBJ2-5): EPEVTQTPSHQVTQMGQEVILRCVPISNHLYFYWYRQILGQKVEFLVSFYNNEISEKSEIFDDQFSVERPDGSNFTLKIRSTKLEDSAMYFCASSNRDRGVETQYFGPGTRLLVL.

The chain uses TRBV12-3 or TRBV12-4 and TRBJ2-2; D might be TRBD1 or TRBD2, each matching 5 bases. This CDR3 contains 15 residues. V was pared by 5 bases and J by 5 bases, with 15 bases between. Here the CDR3 reads CASSPRGATTGELFF. The DNA for the CDR3 is TGTGCCAGCAGTCCGCGAGGGGCGACGACCGGGGAGCTGTTTTTT.

This clonotype came up a few times. The gene calls are TRBV4-3 and TRBJ1-2; TRBD1 might be the D (5 bases). V dropped 1 base and J dropped 4 bases, with 7 bases sitting between them. The CDR3 extends over 13 amino acids. Germline V gene sequence: CDR1 LGHNA, CDR2 YSLEER. The CDR3 DNA reads as TGCGCCAGCAGCCAAGTTGGGGGCTATGGCTACACCTTC. Amino acids: CASSQVGGYGYTF.

The chain uses TRBV6-6 and TRBJ2-2, with TRBD2 as a possible D gene (5 bases). The CDR3 runs 12 residues. Trimming took 7 bases from V and 6 from J, leaving 9 bases between them. In germline, CDR1 is MNHNY, CDR2 SVGAGI (reference sequence). CDR3 protein: CASTVRAGELFF. CDR3 sequence (DNA): TGTGCCAGCACCGTGAGGGCCGGGGAGCTGTTTTTT.

This clonotype showed up just a few times. The CDR3 spells CASSSHGGEGFGGIQYF. CDR3 nucleotide sequence: TGTGCCAGCAGTTCCCACGGTGGGGAAGGGTTCGGGGGCATTCAGTACTTC. The chain joins TRBV6-6 to TRBJ2-4, with D perhaps matching TRBD2 (6 bases). Trimming took off 4 bases at V and 9 bases at J, with 25 bases between the two ends. CDR1 MNHNY and CDR2 SVGAGI come from the germline V gene (reference sequence). This CDR3 is built from 17 residues.

This clonotype was seen only a few times. The DNA of the CDR3 is TGTGCCAGCGACCCCGGCCTAGCCGGGGGAGAGACCCAGTACTTC. This encodes CASDPGLAGGETQYF. This chain links TRBV18 with TRBJ2-5; D may be TRBD2 (6 bases). V was pared by 8 bases and J by 4 bases, with 20 bases between. CDR1 is KGHSH, CDR2 LQKENI, per germline. The CDR3 covers 15 residues.

This clonotype has more than one count but fewer than ten. This rearrangement joins TRBV20-1 to TRBJ2-7; either TRBD1 or TRBD2 may fit D (6 bases each). CDR1 and CDR2 from the germline V gene are DFQATT and SNEGSKA (reference sequence). V was cut by 1 base and J by 0 bases, with 13 bases left in between. The length of the CDR3 is 15 residues. The CDR3 coding sequence is TGCAGTGCTAGAGGGCGGGGACAAAGCTCCTACGAGCAGTACGTC. Translating gives CSARGRGQSSYEQYV.